A selection of T cell receptor beta chains follows, all from one sample in a study of CD8 T cells in ankylosing spondylitis. TCRdb independently ran MiXCR on the 5' RACE reads; one entry per CDR3 protein. The sample carries roughly 180,000 distinct CDR3 sequences, about an eighth recorded once. The specimen sequenced was blood, either unsorted or a sorted T cell fraction (not recorded which). Every receptor here comes from a female donor with ankylosing spondylitis or in good health (not recorded which). Each CDR3 is given with its conserved first and last residue. A D gene is named only where the DNA matches it firmly. Clone size is not always given. Where it is, it says once, few, many or a class for expanded clones.

d_gene,abundance,v_gene,len,j_gene,CDR3aa,CDR3nt
NA,few,TRBV7-9,13,TRBJ1-1,CASSSYGILEAFF,TGTGCCAGCAGCTCTTACGGGATTTTAGAAGCTTTCTTT
NA,NA,TRBV7-9,14,TRBJ1-2,CASSFSGNSDGYTF,TGTGCCAGCAGCTTCTCAGGGAATTCGGATGGCTACACCTTC
NA,NA,TRBV29-1,13,TRBJ2-3,CSVLGGRGDTQYF,TGCAGCGTTCTCGGGGGCCGGGGGGATACGCAGTATTTT
NA,NA,TRBV5-1,14,TRBJ1-5,CASSLDGVNQPQHF,TGCGCCAGCAGCTTAGACGGGGTCAATCAGCCCCAGCATTTT
NA,many,TRBV6-6,13,TRBJ1-6,CASSYGDRSPLHF,TGTGCCAGCAGTTACGGGGACCGTTCACCCCTCCACTTT
NA,many,TRBV6-2/TRBV6-3,16,TRBJ2-7,CASSYYRQAVTSEQYF,TGTGCCAGCAGTTACTACAGACAGGCTGTGACCTCCGAGCAGTACTTC
NA,NA,TRBV7-2,14,TRBJ2-5,CASSFQGGRETQYF,TGTGCCAGCAGCTTCCAGGGAGGTCGAGAGACCCAGTACTTC
NA,few,TRBV5-4,14,TRBJ1-1,CASSLARGDTEAFF,TGTGCCAGCAGCTTGGCCAGGGGTGACACTGAAGCTTTCTTT
TRBD1,NA,TRBV6-4,14,TRBJ2-3,CASSDQGATDTQYF,TGTGCCAGCAGTGACCAGGGGGCGACAGATACGCAGTATTTT
NA,many,TRBV11-2,16,TRBJ1-1,CASSFSQRRPNTEAFF,TGTGCCAGCAGCTTCAGCCAGCGACGGCCGAACACTGAAGCTTTCTTT
TRBD1,many,TRBV28,15,TRBJ2-3,CASFAPGQGQDTQYF,TGTGCCAGCTTCGCGCCGGGACAGGGACAAGATACGCAGTATTTT
NA,many,TRBV5-1,15,TRBJ1-2,CASSRPPTDLYGYTF,TGCGCCAGCAGCCGCCCTCCGACTGACCTCTATGGCTACACCTTC
TRBD1,NA,TRBV5-1,15,TRBJ1-5,CASSPEGGARQPQHF,TGCGCCAGCAGCCCCGAAGGGGGCGCAAGGCAGCCCCAGCATTTT
NA,many,TRBV12-3/TRBV12-4,17,TRBJ2-1,CASVPLGWGDGGNEQFF,TGTGCCAGCGTCCCCCTGGGGTGGGGGGACGGCGGAAATGAGCAGTTCTTC
NA,many,TRBV24-1,13,TRBJ2-2,CATSPGWFGELFF,TGTGCCACCAGCCCAGGGTGGTTCGGGGAGCTGTTTTTT
NA,many,TRBV21-1,15,TRBJ2-1,CASRRSGREFNEQFF,TGTGCCAGCAGACGGAGCGGGAGGGAGTTCAATGAGCAGTTCTTC
NA,many,TRBV9,14,TRBJ1-1,CASSVEGRNTEAFF,TGTGCCAGCAGCGTAGAGGGTAGGAACACTGAAGCTTTCTTT
TRBD2,NA,TRBV5-1,17,TRBJ2-1,CASSTRDLAGGPGEQFF,TGCGCCAGCAGCACCCGGGATCTAGCGGGAGGGCCTGGGGAGCAGTTCTTC
TRBD1,NA,TRBV4-1,16,TRBJ2-1,CASTRQGAQRNNEQFF,TGCGCCAGCACCAGACAGGGGGCACAAAGAAACAATGAGCAGTTCTTC
NA,few,TRBV12-3/TRBV12-4,16,TRBJ1-5,CASSFVGQGVNQPQHF,TGTGCCAGCAGTTTTGTTGGGCAGGGAGTCAATCAGCCCCAGCATTTT
NA,few,TRBV7-2,14,TRBJ2-3,CASSLDATADTQYF,TGTGCCAGCAGCTTAGATGCGACAGCAGATACGCAGTATTTT
TRBD1,NA,TRBV4-3,14,TRBJ2-7,CASSGGTGPYEQYF,TGCGCCAGCAGCGGGGGGACAGGACCGTACGAGCAGTACTTC
TRBD1,few,TRBV24-1,15,TRBJ1-2,CATSDPGQGRAGYTF,TGTGCCACCAGTGACCCCGGACAGGGGCGGGCCGGCTACACCTTC
TRBD2,many,TRBV14,20,TRBJ2-1,CASSQGLAGGSRPPVNEQFF,TGTGCCAGCAGCCAGGGACTAGCGGGAGGTTCCCGACCACCGGTCAATGAGCAGTTCTTC
TRBD1,few,TRBV5-1,15,TRBJ1-5,CASSRTGGGNQPQHF,TGCGCCAGCAGCCGGACAGGGGGAGGCAATCAGCCCCAGCATTTT
NA,many,TRBV28,11,TRBJ2-1,CASTGRQRQFF,TGTGCCAGCACAGGACGGCAGCGTCAGTTCTTC
TRBD1,NA,TRBV7-9,14,TRBJ2-1,CASSLWTGRNEQFF,TGTGCCAGCAGCCTTTGGACAGGGAGAAATGAGCAGTTCTTC
TRBD2,many,TRBV5-8,16,TRBJ2-3,CASSFGLAGSTDTQYF,TGTGCCAGCAGCTTCGGACTAGCGGGAAGCACAGATACGCAGTATTTT
TRBD1,few,TRBV27,15,TRBJ2-2,CASSARQGWTGELFF,TGTGCCAGCAGTGCGCGACAGGGGTGGACCGGGGAGCTGTTTTTT
NA,many,TRBV2,12,TRBJ2-5,CASSRGFETQYF,TGTGCCAGCAGTCGGGGGTTTGAGACCCAGTACTTC
NA,many,TRBV10-3,15,TRBJ1-5,CAISESQGMNQPQHF,TGTGCCATCAGTGAGTCTCAGGGAATGAATCAGCCCCAGCATTTT
NA,NA,TRBV14,13,TRBJ1-2,CASSPRWGASWTF,TGTGCCAGCAGCCCAAGGTGGGGGGCGAGTTGGACCTTC
NA,many,TRBV6-5,12,TRBJ2-7,CASSLTPGEQYF,TGTGCCAGCAGTCTTACTCCAGGCGAGCAGTACTTC
NA,NA,TRBV28,20,TRBJ2-5,CASSLDHSLWGRTIQETQYF,TGTGCCAGCAGTTTGGATCATTCATTATGGGGCCGAACCATCCAAGAGACCCAGTACTTC
NA,many,TRBV5-6,13,TRBJ2-7,CASSFYYHYEQYF,TGTGCCAGCAGCTTTTACTACCACTACGAGCAGTACTTC
TRBD2,many,TRBV7-2,16,TRBJ2-1,CASSLAHSGIIGEQFF,TGTGCCAGCAGCTTAGCCCATAGCGGGATAATTGGTGAGCAGTTCTTC
NA,NA,TRBV19,12,TRBJ1-1,CVATSSRAEAFF,TGTGTCGCGACATCATCAAGAGCTGAAGCTTTCTTT
TRBD2,NA,TRBV6-2/TRBV6-3,16,TRBJ2-3,CASLRPGLAIADTQYF,TGTGCCAGTCTTCGACCGGGACTAGCGATCGCAGATACGCAGTATTTT
NA,NA,TRBV29-1,13,TRBJ2-1,CRELGATYNEQFF,TGCAGAGAACTAGGGGCTACCTACAATGAGCAGTTCTTC
TRBD1,medium-sized,TRBV9,15,TRBJ1-1,CASSETGGANTEAFF,TGTGCCAGCAGCGAGACAGGGGGGGCGAACACTGAAGCTTTCTTT
NA,few,TRBV29-1,11,TRBJ1-2,CSVWTLRGYTF,TGCAGCGTTTGGACCCTCCGGGGCTACACCTTC
NA,many,TRBV20-1,12,TRBJ2-5,CSASPGEETQYF,TGCAGTGCGAGCCCAGGGGAAGAGACCCAGTACTTC
NA,few,TRBV7-8,13,TRBJ2-1,CASSPTSISEQFF,TGTGCCAGCAGCCCCACTAGTATCAGTGAGCAGTTCTTC
TRBD1,NA,TRBV7-2,13,TRBJ2-5,CASSRQGQETQYF,TGTGCCAGCAGCCGACAGGGCCAAGAGACCCAGTACTTC
TRBD2,NA,TRBV15,16,TRBJ2-1,CATSTGTTSGRGEQFF,TGTGCCACCAGCACAGGAACGACTAGCGGGAGGGGTGAGCAGTTCTTC
NA,few,TRBV3-1,17,TRBJ2-1,CASSQDRGGPNYNEQFF,TGTGCCAGCAGCCAAGATAGGGGCGGGCCCAACTACAATGAGCAGTTCTTC
TRBD1,many,TRBV29-1,11,TRBJ1-6,CSVADRSPLHF,TGCAGCGTCGCGGACAGGTCACCCCTCCACTTT
NA,many,TRBV6-2/TRBV6-3,17,TRBJ1-5,CASKSAIGEYSNQPQHF,TGTGCCAGCAAAAGTGCCATTGGGGAGTATAGCAATCAGCCCCAGCATTTT
NA,many,TRBV7-8,15,TRBJ2-7,CASSREFRPSYEQYF,TGTGCCAGCAGCCGCGAATTCAGGCCCTCCTACGAGCAGTACTTC
TRBD2,many,TRBV12-3/TRBV12-4,15,TRBJ2-2,CASSLRLAVTGELFF,TGTGCCAGCAGTTTACGACTAGCGGTCACCGGGGAGCTGTTTTTT
NA,many,TRBV4-3,15,TRBJ2-7,CASSQGRDNSYEQYF,TGCGCCAGCAGCCAAGGCCGGGACAACTCCTACGAGCAGTACTTC
NA,many,TRBV5-1,14,TRBJ2-7,CASSRERGSYEQYF,TGCGCCAGCAGCCGGGAGAGAGGCTCCTACGAGCAGTACTTC
TRBD2,many,TRBV6-5,17,TRBJ2-1,CASSFLAGGSAWNEQFF,TGTGCCAGCAGTTTCCTTGCGGGCGGGAGCGCGTGGAATGAGCAGTTCTTC
NA,many,TRBV20-1,13,TRBJ1-1,CSARQAGNTEAFF,TGCAGTGCTAGACAGGCAGGGAACACTGAAGCTTTCTTT